This T cell receptor beta chain was recorded in a study of beta chain features in type 1 diabetes. Study results and limitations: All four CD4+ subsets of Type 1 diabetes patients contained TCRB CDR3s that were moderately but significantly shorter.

This clone has a handful of counts. The antigen is unknown. The authors took one heparinised blood draw, averaging about 120 mL, from each donor. The CDR3 is 13 residues long. Trimming removed 5 bases at V and 3 bases at J, with 11 bases between. Germline V gene data show CDR1 as PRHDT and CDR2 as FYEKMQ (reference sequence). Reverse transcribing all isolated RNA meant expressed TCRB transcripts were sequenced. For naive, central memory and regulatory T cell samples, reads averaged around 3.6 million. Only in-frame clones appear in the TCRdb table, and some are missing; sequencing was by immunoSEQ multiplex PCR. The data hold about 260,000 clones, with about a fifth observed a single time.

The chain employs TRBV13 and TRBJ2-7; D is undetermined. The sequencing input was naive CD4+ T cells from blood. The clonotype comes from a woman between 40 and 50 years old with type 1 diabetes. DNA of the CDR3: TGTGCCAGCAGCCACCGAGAAGTCTACGAGCAGTACTTC. Protein product: CASSHREVYEQYF.